Below, 31 T cell receptor beta chains from the same sample are listed, as sequenced in a study of CD8 T cells in Susac syndrome. Random hexamers were used to reverse transcribe an amount of roughly 0.5 to 1 ug RNA. In TCRdb, the immunoSEQ multiplex PCR reads were re-called with MiXCR into one record per CDR3 protein. The sample carries under 200,000 distinct CDR3 sequences, more than 90% recorded once. Sequencing input: CD4+ T cells from PBMCs. All receptors come from a human donor in good health.

The genes are TRBV20-1 and TRBJ2-5; either TRBD1 or TRBD2 may fit D (6 bases each). The V end lost 2 bases, the J end lost 2 bases, and 15 bases lay between the germline ends. The CDR3 has 15 amino acids. Germline CDR1 reads DFQATT; CDR2 reads SNEGSKA (reference sequence). In DNA form, the CDR3 reads TGCAGTGCTAGACGCCACCAAGGGGGGCAAGAGACCCAGTACTTC. The encoded protein is CSARRHQGGQETQYF.

The chain recombines TRBV7-2 with TRBJ1-4, with D possibly matching TRBD1 (5 bases). Trimming stripped 5 bases from V and 8 bases from J, with 15 bases between. The CDR3 sequence is 14 residues long. From germline, CDR1 is SGHTA and CDR2 FQGNSA. The CDR3 coding sequence is TGTGCCAGCAGCCGGACGCTTGGGGGGGAAAAACTGTTTTTT. It yields the protein CASSRTLGGEKLFF.

V usage is TRBV5-1 and J usage is TRBJ2-3; D gene unclear. Germline lookup yields CDR1 SGHRS and CDR2 YFSETQ. The germline V and J ends were trimmed by 0 bases and 2 bases, with 10 bases remaining between them. This CDR3 region has 15 residues. The CDR3 DNA is TGCGCCAGCAGCTTGGCTTTGGATTACACAGATACGCAGTATTTT. Translating gives CASSLALDYTDTQYF.

V gene TRBV19 combines with J gene TRBJ1-1; 7 bases line up with TRBD1. Germline CDR1 reads LNHDA; CDR2 reads SQIVND (reference sequence). The CDR3 is 14 residues long. V gave up 6 bases and J gave up 4 bases; unmatched junction bases: 8. This chain's CDR3 is CASSRQGGPTEAFF. CDR3 DNA sequence: TGTGCCAGTAGCCGACAGGGTGGTCCCACTGAAGCTTTCTTT.

This chain connects TRBV20-1 to TRBJ2-2; D possibly matches TRBD1 or TRBD2 (6 bases each). The CDR3 sequence is 14 residues long. Germline loops: CDR1 DFQATT, CDR2 SNEGSKA (reference sequence). Trimming shortened V by 6 bases and J by 4 bases, and 15 bases separated the two germline ends. This CDR3 reads CSAGPGAGTGELFF. DNA for the CDR3: TGCAGTGCCGGGCCGGGGGCCGGCACCGGGGAGCTGTTTTTT.

V is TRBV2 and J is TRBJ2-1, with D possibly matching TRBD1 (6 bases). Trimming shortened V by 7 bases and J by 6 bases, and 13 bases separated the two germline ends. Per germline, CDR1 SNHLY and CDR2 FYNNEI. The CDR3 has 13 amino acids. CDR3 protein: CASMQGGSNEQFF. The CDR3 nucleotides are TGTGCCAGCATGCAAGGGGGAAGCAATGAGCAGTTCTTC. Drawing the rest from reference TRBV2 and TRBJ2-1, the complete variable domain is EPEVTQTPSHQVTQMGQEVILRCVPISNHLYFYWYRQILGQKVEFLVSFYNNEISEKSEIFDDQFSVERPDGSNFTLKIRSTKLEDSAMYFCASMQGGSNEQFFGPGTRLTVL.

CDR3 coding DNA: TGCAGTGCTAGAGATCAGCACAGGACTTACGAGCAGTACTTC. Amino acids: CSARDQHRTYEQYF. V usage is TRBV20-1 and J usage is TRBJ2-7; either TRBD1 or TRBD2 may supply D (5 bases each). V shed 0 bases and J shed 4 bases, with 13 bases lying between them. The CDR3 is 14 amino acids. Germline loops: CDR1 DFQATT, CDR2 SNEGSKA (reference sequence).

This chain links TRBV4-2 with TRBJ2-3; D gene unclear. The length of the CDR3 is 13 residues. Germline lookup yields CDR1 LGHNA and CDR2 YNFKEQ. With 4 bases removed from V and 2 bases from J, the gap between germline ends came to 7 bases. Written as DNA, the CDR3 is TGTGCCAGCAGCCCCCGGAACACAGATACGCAGTATTTT. Translating gives CASSPRNTDTQYF.

V gene TRBV28 combines with J gene TRBJ1-2; D might be TRBD1 (5 bases). Germline values: CDR1 MDHEN, CDR2 SYDVKM. V was clipped by 5 bases and J by 8 bases, with 15 bases between them. The CDR3 spans 13 residues. The DNA of the CDR3 is TGTGCCAGCAGTACCGGGGACGCGAGGGGCTACACCTTC. Translating gives CASSTGDARGYTF.

This clonotype came up once. The gene calls are TRBV2 and TRBJ2-1; D remains ambiguous. The CDR3 consists of 12 residues. Germline loops: CDR1 SNHLY, CDR2 FYNNEI. V was pared by 6 bases and J by 5 bases, with 8 bases between. The chain's CDR3 is CASSEDHNEQFF. Here the CDR3 DNA reads TGTGCCAGCAGCGAGGACCACAATGAGCAGTTCTTC. Variable domain in full (rest from reference TRBV2 and TRBJ2-1): EPEVTQTPSHQVTQMGQEVILRCVPISNHLYFYWYRQILGQKVEFLVSFYNNEISEKSEIFDDQFSVERPDGSNFTLKIRSTKLEDSAMYFCASSEDHNEQFFGPGTRLTVL.

This rearrangement joins TRBV4-2 to TRBJ2-3, with D uncertain. Germline values: CDR1 LGHNA, CDR2 YNFKEQ. V dropped 0 bases and J dropped 0 bases, with 7 bases sitting between them. The CDR3 runs 15 residues. CDR3: CASSQDRRSTDTQYF. The CDR3 DNA reads TGTGCCAGCAGCCAAGACAGGAGAAGCACAGATACGCAGTATTTT.

J is TRBJ2-5 and V is TRBV7-2, with D maybe TRBD2 (5 bases). The CDR3 sequence is 15 residues long. V was clipped by 2 bases and J by 1 base, with 11 bases between them. CDR1 is SGHTA and CDR2 is FQGNSA in the germline V gene. The CDR3 loop is CASSLSGAFQETQYF. Written as DNA, the CDR3 is TGTGCCAGCAGCTTAAGCGGTGCCTTCCAAGAGACCCAGTACTTC.

The V and J genes are TRBV3-1 and TRBJ1-5; no clear D. Germline values: CDR1 LGHDT, CDR2 YNNKEL (reference sequence). Trimming cost V 4 bases and J 5 bases, with 9 bases left between them. The CDR3 covers 13 residues. The CDR3 DNA sequence: TGTGCCAGCAGCCTTTACGCGGATCAGCCCCAGCATTTT. Translation: CASSLYADQPQHF.

This clonotype was found once. This rearrangement joins TRBV29-1 to TRBJ1-2, with unresolved D. Germline V gives CDR1 SQVTM, CDR2 ANQGSEA. Deletions cut 5 bases from V and 2 bases from J, with 15 bases between. This CDR3 contains 14 residues. This chain's CDR3 is CSVSGATQNYGYTF. The CDR3 DNA sequence: TGCAGCGTTTCCGGTGCGACCCAAAACTATGGCTACACCTTC.

CDR3 in DNA: TGTGCCAGCAGCTCACCGGACGCCTCCGGGGAGCTGTTTTTT. It yields the protein CASSSPDASGELFF. The V and J genes are TRBV11-1 and TRBJ2-2; no reliable D call. The CDR3 consists of 14 residues. Trimming stripped 4 bases from V and 6 bases from J, with 12 bases between. The germline CDR1 and CDR2 sequences are SGHAT and FQDESV (reference sequence).

The CDR3 DNA is TGTGCCAGCAGTTACAAGGGGACCAACTATGGCTACACCTTC. This translates into CASSYKGTNYGYTF. The chain employs TRBV6-2 or TRBV6-3 and TRBJ1-2; possibly TRBD1 for D (5 bases). The CDR3 totals 14 residues. V was pared by 2 bases and J by 2 bases, with 9 bases between. Germline V gene lookup returns CDR1 MNHEY and CDR2 SVGEGT.

The chain recombines TRBV14 with TRBJ2-7, with a weak D call TRBD2 (6 bases). There are 14 residues in the CDR3. CDR1 SGHDN and CDR2 FVKESK come from the germline V gene. Trimming left V 4 bases short and J 3 bases short, with 13 bases between. This CDR3 is CASSPLREYYEQYF. CDR3 DNA sequence: TGTGCCAGCAGCCCCCTCCGGGAGTACTACGAGCAGTACTTC.

The chain combines TRBV24-1 with TRBJ2-1; 7 nucleotides align to TRBD2. This CDR3 is built from 19 residues. Per the germline V gene, CDR1 is KGHDR and CDR2 is SFDVKD. Trimming cost V 0 bases and J 3 bases; bases outside gene matches: 13. CDR3 in DNA: TGTGCCACCAGTGATTTGCGCGTAGGTGGCGGGGGTATCTACAATGAGCAGTTCTTC. Translated: CATSDLRVGGGGIYNEQFF.

This chain connects TRBV30 to TRBJ2-7, with D uncertain. V gave up 0 bases and J gave up 1 base, with 4 bases separating them. The CDR3 has 12 residues. The germline gives CDR1 GTSNPN, CDR2 SVGIG (reference sequence). CDR3 protein: CAWSVQSYEQYF. DNA of the CDR3: TGTGCCTGGAGTGTGCAGTCCTACGAGCAGTACTTC.

The chain joins TRBV30 to TRBJ2-1; D gene unclear. The V and J ends lost 5 bases and 0 bases respectively, with 8 bases between them. The germline V gene encodes CDR1 GTSNPN and CDR2 SVGIG (reference sequence). The CDR3 length is 13 residues. The CDR3 sequence is CAWDTGSYNEQFF. The DNA for the CDR3 is TGTGCCTGGGACACCGGCTCCTACAATGAGCAGTTCTTC.

This rearrangement joins TRBV4-2 to TRBJ2-5, with 9 bases lining up with TRBD2. This CDR3 has 13 residues. Looked up from germline, CDR1 is LGHNA and CDR2 is YNFKEQ. The ends lost 4 bases at V and 3 bases at J; junction bases unmatched: 0. Here the CDR3 DNA reads TGTGCCAGCAGCCGCGGGGGGGAAGAGACCCAGTACTTC. It specifies CASSRGGEETQYF.

Only one count was recorded for this clonotype. The chain employs TRBV18 and TRBJ2-4; 9 nucleotides match TRBD1. Trimming took 3 bases from V and 2 from J; bases not matched to a gene: 2. The CDR3 extends over 15 amino acids. Germline CDR1 is KGHSH and CDR2 is LQKENI. The CDR3 spells CASSPGTGSKNIQYF. CDR3 nucleotides: TGTGCCAGCTCACCTGGGACAGGGTCCAAAAACATTCAGTACTTC.

The J gene is TRBJ1-2, the V gene TRBV2; no definite D call. The CDR3 totals 13 residues. The V and J ends lost 0 bases and 6 bases respectively, with 8 bases between them. Per the germline V gene, CDR1 is SNHLY and CDR2 is FYNNEI. This chain's CDR3 is CASSEALGNGYTF. DNA of the CDR3: TGTGCCAGCAGTGAAGCACTGGGGAATGGCTACACCTTC. The full variable domain, with the rest looked up from reference TRBV2 and TRBJ1-2, is EPEVTQTPSHQVTQMGQEVILRCVPISNHLYFYWYRQILGQKVEFLVSFYNNEISEKSEIFDDQFSVERPDGSNFTLKIRSTKLEDSAMYFCASSEALGNGYTFGSGTRLTVV.

This chain links TRBV6-5 with TRBJ2-3; D assignment may be TRBD1 or TRBD2 (5 bases each). The CDR3 is 14 residues long. Trimming stripped 1 base from V and 0 bases from J, with 5 bases between. Germline lookup yields CDR1 MNHEY and CDR2 SVGAGI. CDR3 amino acids: CASSYWDSTDTQYF. DNA of the CDR3: TGTGCCAGCAGTTACTGGGACAGCACAGATACGCAGTATTTT.

The rearrangement links TRBV10-3 to TRBJ1-1, with a tentative D call TRBD1 (6 bases). CDR1 and CDR2 from the germline V gene are ENHRY and SYGVKD. V lost 6 bases and J lost 6, with 11 bases in between. The CDR3 runs 12 residues. CDR3 in amino acids: CAIREGQSEAFF. As DNA, the CDR3 is TGTGCCATCAGGGAAGGACAGTCTGAAGCTTTCTTT.

This clonotype was counted once. This rearrangement joins TRBV27 to TRBJ1-1; perhaps TRBD1 as D (6 bases). This CDR3 has 15 residues. Germline V lookup: CDR1 MNHEY, CDR2 SMNVEV (reference sequence). V lost 2 bases and J 4 bases, leaving 14 bases between the germline ends. CDR3 nucleotide sequence: TGTGCCAGCAGTTTAATGGGGGGCGAAGGCACTGAAGCTTTCTTT. This sequence encodes CASSLMGGEGTEAFF.

The chain's CDR3 is CASSVDPSGAETQYF. The CDR3 DNA is TGTGCCAGCAGCGTAGATCCTAGCGGGGCGGAGACCCAGTACTTC. The rearrangement links TRBV9 to TRBJ2-5; TRBD2 aligns across 9 bases. V shed 0 bases and J 5 bases; nucleotides not matched to a gene: 5. Germline CDR1 reads SGDLS; CDR2 reads YYNGEE. The CDR3 extends over 15 amino acids.

The chain couples TRBV30 to TRBJ2-5; possible D gene TRBD1, 5 bases. V dropped 1 base and J dropped 6 bases, with 9 bases sitting between them. CDR3 length: 12 amino acids. The germline gives CDR1 GTSNPN, CDR2 SVGIG (reference sequence). CDR3 sequence (DNA): TGTGCCTGGAGTGCAGGGTTAAAGACCCAGTACTTC. It translates to CAWSAGLKTQYF.

V gene TRBV15 combines with J gene TRBJ2-3, with 8 bases matching TRBD1. The ends lost 9 bases at V and 4 bases at J; junction bases unmatched: 6. Germline V gene lookup returns CDR1 LNHNV and CDR2 YYDKDF (reference sequence). This CDR3 is built from 13 residues. The CDR3 sequence: CATRDRLADTQYF. For the CDR3, the DNA is TGTGCCACTAGGGACAGGTTGGCAGATACGCAGTATTTT.

The chain joins TRBV4-3 to TRBJ2-3; D not resolved. The CDR3 contains 14 residues. Germline V gene sequence: CDR1 LGHNA, CDR2 YSLEER. Trimming cost V 0 bases and J 0 bases, with 4 bases left between them. CDR3: CASSQESSTDTQYF. CDR3 bases: TGCGCCAGCAGCCAAGAGTCCAGCACAGATACGCAGTATTTT.

The V gene is TRBV12-3 or TRBV12-4, the J gene TRBJ1-5; possible D gene TRBD1, 6 bases. The CDR3 length is 14 residues. The ends were cut back, 9 bases at V and 1 base at J, with 13 bases in the middle. The CDR3 here is CASRTGHSNQPQHF. CDR3 DNA: TGTGCCAGTAGAACAGGGCACAGCAATCAGCCCCAGCATTTT.